This is a list of T cell receptor beta chains from one sample in a study of T cells after yellow fever vaccination. TCRdb recomputed calls from the 5' RACE reads with MiXCR, one row per CDR3 protein. The sample yields 300,000 to 400,000 distinct CDR3 sequences, about an eighth seen once. Specimen: CD4+ T cells sorted from PBMCs, collected 15 days after the yellow fever booster vaccination. These receptors were obtained from a young man who received the YFV17D yellow fever vaccine. The CDR3 runs from the conserved cysteine through the conserved F or W. Each record gives: D gene, V gene, J gene, clone size, CDR3 protein, CDR3 DNA. D genes are given only for firm matches. Not all rows give a size; the values are once, few, many and, for expanded clones, a class.

D: NA; V: TRBV4-2; J: TRBJ2-2; size: many; CDR3: CASSQEAGRGSTGELFF; DNA: TGTGCCAGCAGCCAAGAAGCGGGTCGAGGTAGCACCGGGGAGCTGTTTTTT
D: NA; V: TRBV6-1; J: TRBJ1-2; size: NA; CDR3: CASSTTGPGYTF; DNA: TGTGCCAGCAGTACGACGGGACCTGGCTACACCTTC
D: NA; V: TRBV15; J: TRBJ2-5; size: few; CDR3: CATSPEGAGQETQYF; DNA: TGTGCCACCAGCCCAGAGGGGGCGGGGCAAGAGACCCAGTACTTC
D: NA; V: TRBV5-1; J: TRBJ2-2; size: many; CDR3: CASGGDNTGELFF; DNA: TGCGCCAGCGGGGGAGATAACACCGGGGAGCTGTTTTTT
D: NA; V: TRBV7-3; J: TRBJ1-5; size: NA; CDR3: CASSQWERGPQHF; DNA: TGTGCCAGCAGTCAATGGGAGAGGGGGCCCCAGCATTTT
D: NA; V: TRBV12-3/TRBV12-4; J: TRBJ1-1; size: few; CDR3: CASNPQGNTEAFF; DNA: TGTGCCAGCAATCCTCAGGGGAACACTGAAGCTTTCTTT
D: NA; V: TRBV7-2; J: TRBJ1-6; size: NA; CDR3: CASSLTVHGSPLHF; DNA: TGTGCCAGCAGCTTAACAGTACATGGTTCACCCCTCCACTTT
D: NA; V: TRBV10-3; J: TRBJ2-5; size: NA; CDR3: CAISGLAETQYF; DNA: TGTGCCATCAGTGGGCTCGCGGAGACCCAGTACTTC
D: NA; V: TRBV2; J: TRBJ1-1; size: NA; CDR3: CASSPRSTGTGTEAFF; DNA: TGTGCCAGCAGTCCCAGGAGCACAGGGACGGGCACTGAAGCTTTCTTT
D: NA; V: TRBV29-1; J: TRBJ1-2; size: many; CDR3: CSVTGYYGYTF; DNA: TGCAGCGTAACGGGGTACTATGGCTACACCTTC
D: TRBD1; V: TRBV2; J: TRBJ1-1; size: NA; CDR3: CASRTGPGDTEAFF; DNA: TGTGCCAGCCGGACAGGCCCCGGGGACACTGAAGCTTTCTTT
D: NA; V: TRBV4-3; J: TRBJ2-4; size: NA; CDR3: CASSQETGNIQYF; DNA: TGCGCCAGCAGCCAAGAAACAGGAAACATTCAGTACTTC
D: NA; V: TRBV30; J: TRBJ2-3; size: NA; CDR3: CAWSVSRRQYF; DNA: TGTGCCTGGAGTGTGTCGAGGCGGCAGTATTTT
D: NA; V: TRBV5-1; J: TRBJ2-1; size: NA; CDR3: CASSTPVWEQPSSYNEQFF; DNA: TGCGCCAGCAGCACACCGGTCTGGGAACAGCCTAGCTCCTACAATGAGCAGTTCTTC
D: NA; V: TRBV3-1; J: TRBJ1-2; size: NA; CDR3: CASSQDGGTGYTF; DNA: TGTGCCAGCAGCCAAGACGGTGGGACCGGCTACACCTTC
D: NA; V: TRBV6-1; J: TRBJ1-6; size: few; CDR3: CAIGGARSYNSPLHF; DNA: TGTGCCATTGGGGGCGCAAGGTCCTATAATTCACCCCTCCACTTT
D: TRBD2; V: TRBV5-4; J: TRBJ2-2; size: NA; CDR3: CASSLKGTSLNPGELFF; DNA: TGTGCCAGCAGCTTGAAAGGGACTAGTTTGAACCCCGGGGAGCTGTTTTTT
D: NA; V: TRBV12-3/TRBV12-4; J: TRBJ1-2; size: NA; CDR3: CASSLGGPGGYTF; DNA: TGTGCCAGCAGTTTAGGGGGTCCGGGTGGCTACACCTTC
D: NA; V: TRBV2; J: TRBJ1-2; size: many; CDR3: CASTERGLGYTF; DNA: TGTGCCAGCACCGAGAGAGGGCTTGGCTACACCTTC
D: NA; V: TRBV4-2; J: TRBJ1-1; size: few; CDR3: CASSQAGRVGTEAFF; DNA: TGTGCCAGCAGCCAAGCTGGCCGGGTGGGGACTGAAGCTTTCTTT
D: TRBD2; V: TRBV2; J: TRBJ2-2; size: few; CDR3: CASRAGGFTGELFF; DNA: TGTGCCAGTAGAGCGGGGGGCTTTACCGGGGAGCTGTTTTTT
D: NA; V: TRBV7-2; J: TRBJ1-3; size: NA; CDR3: CASSLSQAGTIYF; DNA: TGTGCCAGCAGCTTAAGTCAGGCAGGGACCATATATTTT
D: NA; V: TRBV7-3; J: TRBJ1-1; size: NA; CDR3: CASSQRRTEAFF; DNA: TGTGCCAGCAGCCAACGGAGGACTGAAGCTTTCTTT
D: NA; V: TRBV7-9; J: TRBJ2-3; size: many; CDR3: CASSLTGSGTDTQYF; DNA: TGTGCCAGCAGCTTGACGGGGTCTGGCACAGATACGCAGTATTTT
D: NA; V: TRBV5-4; J: TRBJ2-6; size: NA; CDR3: CASSLAEGGRGSGANVLTF; DNA: TGTGCCAGCAGCTTGGCCGAGGGGGGCAGGGGTAGTGGGGCCAACGTCCTGACTTTC
D: NA; V: TRBV2; J: TRBJ2-3; size: few; CDR3: CASGVDRADTQYF; DNA: TGTGCCAGCGGGGTAGACCGTGCAGATACGCAGTATTTT
D: NA; V: TRBV5-1; J: TRBJ1-4; size: many; CDR3: CASRQEATNEKLFF; DNA: TGCGCCAGCAGACAGGAGGCAACTAATGAAAAACTGTTTTTT
D: NA; V: TRBV7-2; J: TRBJ2-3; size: many; CDR3: CASNSRRGGGTDTQYF; DNA: TGTGCCAGCAACTCGAGGAGGGGGGGCGGCACAGATACGCAGTATTTT
D: NA; V: TRBV5-5; J: TRBJ2-7; size: NA; CDR3: CASSLSASASYEQYF; DNA: TGTGCCAGCAGCTTGTCGGCTAGCGCCTCCTACGAGCAGTACTTC
D: NA; V: TRBV19; J: TRBJ2-3; size: few; CDR3: CASSIAGRGDTQYF; DNA: TGTGCCAGTAGTATAGCGGGGCGAGGAGATACGCAGTATTTT
D: NA; V: TRBV7-8; J: TRBJ1-5; size: many; CDR3: CASSLEGQPQHF; DNA: TGTGCCAGCAGCTTAGAGGGTCAGCCCCAGCATTTT
D: NA; V: TRBV27; J: TRBJ2-3; size: few; CDR3: CASSWAATDTQYF; DNA: TGTGCCAGCAGTTGGGCAGCGACAGATACGCAGTATTTT
D: TRBD1; V: TRBV5-4; J: TRBJ2-1; size: once; CDR3: CASSSGQEVGNEQFF; DNA: TGTGCCAGCAGCTCCGGACAGGAGGTGGGCAATGAGCAGTTCTTC